This entry lists 10 T cell receptor beta chains sequenced from one sample in a study of blood T cells in healthy people across ages. With a J-beta primer mix and a sample-barcoded 5' primer, a second PCR ran 7 to 11 cycles. One entry per CDR3 protein results from TCRdb running MiXCR on the 5' RACE reads. The repertoire holds some 940,000 distinct CDR3 sequences, with 25% to 30% as singletons. These data also formed part of another study, on T cells of mothers and their children.

The sample consisted of blood. These receptors all stem from a woman in her forties in good health.

The V gene is TRBV12-3 or TRBV12-4, the J gene TRBJ1-1, with D tentatively TRBD1 (5 bases). CDR3 length: 16 amino acids. The V and J ends lost 7 bases and 1 base respectively, with 19 bases between them. The DNA of the CDR3 is TGTGCCAGCACGCCTCAATCAGGGCTGGGGAACACTGAAGCTTTCTTT. It is translated as CASTPQSGLGNTEAFF.

This chain uses TRBV5-1 with TRBJ1-1; D ambiguous. The ends were cut back, 1 base at V and 1 base at J, with 8 bases in the middle. Germline assignment: CDR1 SGHRS and CDR2 YFSETQ. The CDR3 loop spans 14 amino acids. CDR3 DNA: TGCGCCAGCAGCTTGACCCAGAGGAACACTGAAGCTTTCTTT. It codes for CASSLTQRNTEAFF.

The CDR3 DNA follows: TGTGCCAGCAGCTTGAAGGATACCAATTCACCCCTCCACTTT. This encodes CASSLKDTNSPLHF. J is TRBJ1-6 and V is TRBV7-8, with unresolved D. Germline loops: CDR1 SGHVS, CDR2 FQNEAQ. The V gene lost 3 bases and the J gene lost 7 bases, with 10 bases spanning the gap. The CDR3 runs 14 residues.

The chain employs TRBV3-1 and TRBJ1-5; no clear D. Per germline, CDR1 LGHDT and CDR2 YNNKEL (reference sequence). V was pared by 1 base and J by 6 bases, with 10 bases between. The CDR3 extends over 14 amino acids. CDR3 residues: CASSQVGAVQPQHF. The CDR3 bases are TGTGCCAGCAGCCAAGTGGGTGCGGTTCAGCCCCAGCATTTT.

This chain connects TRBV28 to TRBJ1-2; maybe TRBD1 (6 bases). The germline V and J ends were trimmed by 4 bases and 0 bases, with 12 bases remaining between them. The CDR3 is 15 amino acids. In germline, CDR1 is MDHEN, CDR2 SYDVKM. The CDR3 protein is CASSSTGNPNYGYTF. The CDR3 nucleotides read TGTGCCAGCAGTTCGACAGGTAACCCTAACTATGGCTACACCTTC.

This clonotype was recorded a few times. This rearrangement joins TRBV3-1 to TRBJ1-2; 8 nucleotides align to TRBD1. CDR1 is LGHDT and CDR2 is YNNKEL in the germline V gene (reference sequence). J was trimmed by 3 bases and V by 4 bases; bases with no gene match: 7. This CDR3 has 15 residues. CDR3 DNA sequence: TGTGCCAGCAGCCCCGGACAGGGAGGGTACTATGGCTACACCTTC. Translation gives CASSPGQGGYYGYTF.

The genes are TRBV7-2 and TRBJ2-3, with 13 bases identical to TRBD2. Per the germline V gene, CDR1 is SGHTA and CDR2 is FQGNSA. The CDR3 is 15 amino acids. The J segment lost 6 bases and the V segment lost 6 bases, leaving 6 bases of the junction unmatched. CDR3 sequence reads: CASRYPGLAGDTQYF. The DNA for the CDR3 is TGTGCCAGCAGATATCCGGGACTAGCGGGGGATACGCAGTATTTT.

This clonotype was observed at least ten times. This chain links TRBV7-2 with TRBJ2-5; D uncertain. This CDR3 is 13 amino acids long. The germline CDR1 and CDR2 sequences are SGHTA and FQGNSA. Trimming cost V 5 bases and J 5 bases, with 12 bases left between them. CDR3: CASSADLGETQYF. CDR3 DNA sequence: TGTGCCAGCAGCGCAGATTTGGGGGAGACCCAGTACTTC.

The CDR3 DNA reads as TGTGCCAGCAGTGGGGGTAACGGGGGTAATGAGCAGTACTTC. Its protein product is CASSGGNGGNEQYF. V is TRBV6-4 and J is TRBJ2-7; TRBD2 might be the D (6 bases). Deletions cut 4 bases from V and 7 bases from J, with 17 bases between. CDR3 size: 14 residues. Germline CDR1 and CDR2: MRHNA and SNTAGT.

This clonotype was seen more than once but under ten times. The V gene is TRBV19, the J gene TRBJ1-2; the D is unclear. This CDR3 comprises 14 residues. With 6 bases removed from V and 8 bases from J, the gap between germline ends came to 19 bases. Germline CDR1 LNHDA, CDR2 SQIVND (reference sequence). CDR3 residues: CASSTQRGGVGYTF. The DNA of the CDR3 is TGTGCCAGTAGCACACAGCGCGGAGGTGTGGGCTACACCTTC.